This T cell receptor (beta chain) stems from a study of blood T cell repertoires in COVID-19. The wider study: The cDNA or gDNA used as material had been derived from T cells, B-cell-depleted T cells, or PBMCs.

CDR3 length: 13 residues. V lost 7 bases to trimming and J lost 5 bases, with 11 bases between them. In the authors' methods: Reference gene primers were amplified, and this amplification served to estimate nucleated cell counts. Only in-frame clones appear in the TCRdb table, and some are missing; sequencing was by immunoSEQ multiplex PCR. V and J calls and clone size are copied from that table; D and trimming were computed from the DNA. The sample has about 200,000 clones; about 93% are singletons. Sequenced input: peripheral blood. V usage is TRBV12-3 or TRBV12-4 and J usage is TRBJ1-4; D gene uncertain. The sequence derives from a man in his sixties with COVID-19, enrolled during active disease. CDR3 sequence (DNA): TGTGCCAGCAACAGACGCTGGAATGAAAAACTGTTTTTT. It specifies CASNRRWNEKLFF.